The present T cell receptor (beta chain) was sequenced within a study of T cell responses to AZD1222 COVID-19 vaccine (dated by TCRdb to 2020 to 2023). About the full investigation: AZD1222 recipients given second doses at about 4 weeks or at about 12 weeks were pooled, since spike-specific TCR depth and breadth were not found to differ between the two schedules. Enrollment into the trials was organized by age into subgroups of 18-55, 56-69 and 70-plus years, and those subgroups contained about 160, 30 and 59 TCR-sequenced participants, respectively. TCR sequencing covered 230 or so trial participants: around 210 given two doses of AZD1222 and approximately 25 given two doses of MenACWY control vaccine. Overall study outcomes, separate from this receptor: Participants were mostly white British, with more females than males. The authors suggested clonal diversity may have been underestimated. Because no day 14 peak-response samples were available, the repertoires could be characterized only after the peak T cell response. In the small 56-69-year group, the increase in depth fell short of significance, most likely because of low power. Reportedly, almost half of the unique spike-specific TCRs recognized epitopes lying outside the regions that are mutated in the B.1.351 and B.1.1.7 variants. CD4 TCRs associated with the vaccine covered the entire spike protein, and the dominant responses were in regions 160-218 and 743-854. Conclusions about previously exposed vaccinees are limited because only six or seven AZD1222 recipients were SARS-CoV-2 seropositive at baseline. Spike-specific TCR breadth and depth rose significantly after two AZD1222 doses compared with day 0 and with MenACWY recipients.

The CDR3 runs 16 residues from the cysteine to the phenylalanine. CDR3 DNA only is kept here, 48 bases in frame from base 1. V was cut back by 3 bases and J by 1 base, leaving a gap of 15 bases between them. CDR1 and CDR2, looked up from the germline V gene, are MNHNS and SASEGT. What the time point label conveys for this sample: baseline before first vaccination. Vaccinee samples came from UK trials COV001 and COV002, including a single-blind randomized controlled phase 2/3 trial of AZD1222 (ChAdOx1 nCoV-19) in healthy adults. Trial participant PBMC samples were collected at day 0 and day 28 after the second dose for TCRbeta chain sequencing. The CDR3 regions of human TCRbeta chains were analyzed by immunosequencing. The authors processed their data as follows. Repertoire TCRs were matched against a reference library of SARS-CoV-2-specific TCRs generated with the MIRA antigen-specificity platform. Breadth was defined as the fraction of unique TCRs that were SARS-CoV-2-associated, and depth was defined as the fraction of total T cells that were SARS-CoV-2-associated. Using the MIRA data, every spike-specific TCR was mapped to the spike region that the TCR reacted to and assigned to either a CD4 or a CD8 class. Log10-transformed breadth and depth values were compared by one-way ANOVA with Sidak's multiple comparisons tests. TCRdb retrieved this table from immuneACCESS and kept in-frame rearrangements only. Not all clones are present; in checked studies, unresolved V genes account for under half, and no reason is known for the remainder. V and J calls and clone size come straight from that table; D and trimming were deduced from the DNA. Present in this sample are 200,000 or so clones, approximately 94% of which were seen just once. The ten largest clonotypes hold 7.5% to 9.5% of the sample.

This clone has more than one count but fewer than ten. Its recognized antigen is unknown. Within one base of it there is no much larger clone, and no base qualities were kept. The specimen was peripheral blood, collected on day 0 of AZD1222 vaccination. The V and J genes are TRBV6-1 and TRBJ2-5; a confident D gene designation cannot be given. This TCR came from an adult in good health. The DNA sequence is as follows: TGTGCCAGCAGTGAGGGTTTAAGGGCCGGCCAAGAGACCCAGTACTTC. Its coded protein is CASSEGLRAGQETQYF.